This TCR beta chain was sequenced in a study of blood T cell repertoires in COVID-19. Study background: The study drew acute and convalescent COVID-19 samples from the United States, Italy and Spain. T cells, B-cell-depleted T cells, or PBMCs provided the cDNA or gDNA that served as material.

Trimming pared 1 base from V and 4 bases from J, leaving 11 bases between. Germline loops: CDR1 LNHNV, CDR2 YYDKDF (reference sequence). The CDR3 totals 15 residues. Original handling: Amplification of reference gene primers was used by the study to estimate nucleated cell counts. Produced via immunoSEQ multiplex PCR; TCRdb's table is partial and in-frame only. D and trimming come from the DNA, and the V and J calls and clone size come from that table. Of about 54,000 clones in the sample, 81% are singletons; the top ten hold roughly 4.8%. Sample: peripheral blood. The chain recombines TRBV15 with TRBJ1-5; D not certain. This clonotype was sampled from a woman aged 55 to 70 with acute or convalescent COVID-19. CDR3 sequence reads: CATSRGEVRNQPQHF. The DNA of the CDR3 is TGTGCCACCAGCAGAGGGGAGGTTAGGAATCAGCCCCAGCATTTT.